Sequencing of this T cell receptor beta chain was carried out in a study of vaccination and CD4 T cells after COVID-19. Worth noting for this clonotype: Antigen unknown.

Once obtained from cultured CD4+ T cells, the DNA was sequenced using the Oncomine TCR Beta short-read assay. Genomic DNA was extracted from cultured CD4+ T cells. One entry per CDR3 protein, called by TCRdb with MiXCR from the PCR reads. The data hold approximately 17,000 distinct CDR3 sequences, with roughly 51% observed a single time. Documented treatment: roughly nine-day PBMC culture with coronavirus spike peptide pools or control peptides (ViraFEST assay). CDR1 MNHNS and CDR2 SASEGT come from the germline V gene. V was pared by 6 bases and J by 0 bases, with 17 bases between. The CDR3 is 16 residues long. Study-wide results and caveats: Convalescent patients' clones that were vaccine-specific were spike mono-reactive in 304 of 307 cases.

V and J are TRBV6-1 and TRBJ1-1; D not certain. The sequenced sample consisted of CD4+ T cells from blood, cultured in vitro. This clonotype originated in a human donor who had recovered from COVID-19. CDR3 in amino acids: CASSEISPLVNTEAFF. DNA for the CDR3: TGTGCCAGCAGCGAAATATCGCCTCTGGTGAACACTGAAGCTTTCTTT.